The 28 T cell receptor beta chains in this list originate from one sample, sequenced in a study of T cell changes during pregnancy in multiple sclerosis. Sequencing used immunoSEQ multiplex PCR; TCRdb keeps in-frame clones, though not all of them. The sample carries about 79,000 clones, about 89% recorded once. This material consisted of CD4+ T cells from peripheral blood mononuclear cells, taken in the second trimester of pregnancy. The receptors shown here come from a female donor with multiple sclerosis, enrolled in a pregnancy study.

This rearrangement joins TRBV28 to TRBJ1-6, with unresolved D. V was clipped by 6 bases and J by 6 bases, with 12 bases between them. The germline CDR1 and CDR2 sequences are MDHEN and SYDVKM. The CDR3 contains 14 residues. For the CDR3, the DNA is TGTGCCAGCAGAAATCATCAATTTAATTCACCCCTCCACTTT. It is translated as CASRNHQFNSPLHF.

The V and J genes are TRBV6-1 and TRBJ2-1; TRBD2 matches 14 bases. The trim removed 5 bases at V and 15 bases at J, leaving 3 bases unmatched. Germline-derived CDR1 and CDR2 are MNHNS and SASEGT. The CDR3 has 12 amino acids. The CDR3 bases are TGTGCCAGCAGTCCGACTAGCGGGAGGGTGTTCTTC. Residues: CASSPTSGRVFF.

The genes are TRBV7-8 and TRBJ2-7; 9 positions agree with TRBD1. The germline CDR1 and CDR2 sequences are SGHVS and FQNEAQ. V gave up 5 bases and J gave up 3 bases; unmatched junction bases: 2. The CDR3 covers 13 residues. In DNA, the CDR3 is TGTGCCAGCAGCCCGGGACAGGGCTACGAGCAGTACTTC. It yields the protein CASSPGQGYEQYF.

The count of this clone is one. CDR3 sequence (DNA): TGTGCCAGCAGCTTTCGCACTAGCGGGAGTGGAGAGACCCAGTACTTC. It yields the protein CASSFRTSGSGETQYF. The gene calls are TRBV7-9 and TRBJ2-5; TRBD2 matches 11 bases. Looked up from germline, CDR1 is SEHNR and CDR2 is FQNEAQ (reference sequence). Germline trimming cut 3 bases from V and 4 bases from J; bases unmatched to any gene: 7. The CDR3 extends over 16 amino acids.

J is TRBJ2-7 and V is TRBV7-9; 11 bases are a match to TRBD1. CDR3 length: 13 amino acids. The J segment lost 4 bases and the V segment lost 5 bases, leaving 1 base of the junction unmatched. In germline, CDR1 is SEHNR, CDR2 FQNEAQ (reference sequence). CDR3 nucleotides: TGTGCCAGCAGCGGACAGGGGGCGTACGAGCAGTACTTC. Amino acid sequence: CASSGQGAYEQYF.

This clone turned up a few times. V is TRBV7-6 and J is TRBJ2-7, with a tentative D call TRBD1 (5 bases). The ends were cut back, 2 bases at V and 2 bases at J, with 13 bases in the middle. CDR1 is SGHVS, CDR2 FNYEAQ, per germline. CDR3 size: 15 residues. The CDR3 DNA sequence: TGTGCCAGCAGCTTAAACCAGGGCCCAACCTACGAGCAGTACTTC. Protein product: CASSLNQGPTYEQYF.

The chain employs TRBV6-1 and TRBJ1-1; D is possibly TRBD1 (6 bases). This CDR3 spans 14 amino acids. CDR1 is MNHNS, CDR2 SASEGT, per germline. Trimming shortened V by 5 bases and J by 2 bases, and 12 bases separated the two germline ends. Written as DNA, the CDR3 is TGTGCCAGCAGTCGACAGGAGAGAAACACTGAAGCTTTCTTT. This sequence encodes CASSRQERNTEAFF.

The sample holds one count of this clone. CDR3 residues: CASSTLQGTNYGYTF. CDR3 nucleotide sequence: TGTGCCAGCAGCACCCTACAGGGAACCAACTATGGCTACACCTTC. The V gene is TRBV11-2, the J gene TRBJ1-2; tentatively, D is TRBD1 (6 bases). Germline V lookup: CDR1 SGHAT, CDR2 FQNNGV. V was shortened by 5 bases and J by 2 bases, with 15 bases between the two germline ends. The CDR3 length is 15 residues.

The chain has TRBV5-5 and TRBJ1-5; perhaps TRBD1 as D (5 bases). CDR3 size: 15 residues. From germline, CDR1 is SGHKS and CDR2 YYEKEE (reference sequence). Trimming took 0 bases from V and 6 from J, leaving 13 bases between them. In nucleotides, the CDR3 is TGTGCCAGCAGCTTGGAATGGAACGGGGGTCAGCCCCAGCATTTT. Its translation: CASSLEWNGGQPQHF. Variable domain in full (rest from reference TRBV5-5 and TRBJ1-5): DAGVTQSPTHLIKTRGQQVTLRCSPISGHKSVSWYQQVLGQGPQFIFQYYEKEERGRGNFPDRFSARQFPNYSSELNVNALLLGDSALYLCASSLEWNGGQPQHFGDGTRLSIL.

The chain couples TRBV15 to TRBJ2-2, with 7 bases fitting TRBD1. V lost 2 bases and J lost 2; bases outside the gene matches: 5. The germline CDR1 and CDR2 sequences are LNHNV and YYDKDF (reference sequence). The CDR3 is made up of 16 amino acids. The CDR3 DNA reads TGTGCCACCAGCAGATTGGGACAGTCAAACACCGGGGAGCTGTTTTTT. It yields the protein CATSRLGQSNTGELFF.

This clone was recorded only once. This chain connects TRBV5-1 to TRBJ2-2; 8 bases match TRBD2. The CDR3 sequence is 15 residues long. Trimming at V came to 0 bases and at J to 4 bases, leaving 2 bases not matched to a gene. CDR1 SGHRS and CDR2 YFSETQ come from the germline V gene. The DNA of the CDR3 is TGCGCCAGCAGCTTGGGGCTAGCGGGCACCGGGGAGCTGTTTTTT. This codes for CASSLGLAGTGELFF.

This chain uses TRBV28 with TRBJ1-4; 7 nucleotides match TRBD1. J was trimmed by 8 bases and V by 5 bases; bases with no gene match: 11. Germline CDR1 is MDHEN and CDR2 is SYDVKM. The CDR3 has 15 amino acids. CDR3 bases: TGTGCCAGCAGTGAGGTACAGGGGTTGGGGGAAAAACTGTTTTTT. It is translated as CASSEVQGLGEKLFF.

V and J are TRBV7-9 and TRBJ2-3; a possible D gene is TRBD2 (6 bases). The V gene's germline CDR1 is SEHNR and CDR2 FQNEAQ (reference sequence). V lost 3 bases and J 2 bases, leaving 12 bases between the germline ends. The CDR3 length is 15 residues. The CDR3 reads CASSLAGGNTDTQYF. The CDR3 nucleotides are TGTGCCAGCAGCTTGGCCGGCGGGAACACAGATACGCAGTATTTT.

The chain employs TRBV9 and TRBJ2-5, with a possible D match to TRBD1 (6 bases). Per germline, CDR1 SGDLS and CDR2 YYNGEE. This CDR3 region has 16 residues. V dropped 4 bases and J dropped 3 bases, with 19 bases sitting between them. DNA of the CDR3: TGTGCCAGCAGCTCCCACGGGACATCTGCGGAAGAGACCCAGTACTTC. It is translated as CASSSHGTSAEETQYF. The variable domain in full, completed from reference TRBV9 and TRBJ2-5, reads DSGVTQTPKHLITATGQRVTLRCSPRSGDLSVYWYQQSLDQGLQFLIQYYNGEERAKGNILERFSAQQFPDLHSELNLSSLELGDSALYFCASSSHGTSAEETQYFGPGTRLLVL.

CDR3: CSVDRQGLNTEAFF. CDR3 DNA sequence: TGCAGCGTGGATAGACAGGGCCTGAACACTGAAGCTTTCTTT. The chain has TRBV29-1 and TRBJ1-1; 7 positions agree with TRBD1. The CDR3 extends over 14 amino acids. Germline CDR1 and CDR2: SQVTM and ANQGSEA. V shed 6 bases, J shed 0 bases, and the junction held 7 bases outside the gene matches.

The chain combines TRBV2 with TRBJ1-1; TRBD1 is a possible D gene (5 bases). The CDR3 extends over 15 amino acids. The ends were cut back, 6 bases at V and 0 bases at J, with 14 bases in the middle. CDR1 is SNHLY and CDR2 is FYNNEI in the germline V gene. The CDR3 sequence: CASRLERGLNTEAFF. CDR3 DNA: TGTGCCAGCAGGCTAGAAAGGGGTTTGAACACTGAAGCTTTCTTT.

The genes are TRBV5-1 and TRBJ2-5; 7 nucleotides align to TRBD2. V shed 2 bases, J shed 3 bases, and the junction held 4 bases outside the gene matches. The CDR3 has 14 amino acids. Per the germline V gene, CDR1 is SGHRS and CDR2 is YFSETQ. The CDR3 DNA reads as TGCGCCAGCAGCTTAGGGAGGGTTGAAGAGACCCAGTACTTC. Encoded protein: CASSLGRVEETQYF.

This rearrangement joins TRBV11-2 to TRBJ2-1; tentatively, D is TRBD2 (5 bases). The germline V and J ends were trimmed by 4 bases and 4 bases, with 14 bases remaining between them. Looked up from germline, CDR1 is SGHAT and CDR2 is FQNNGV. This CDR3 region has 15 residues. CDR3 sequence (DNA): TGTGCCAGCAGCTCCGGACTTACCTATTACAATGAGCAGTTCTTC. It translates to CASSSGLTYYNEQFF.

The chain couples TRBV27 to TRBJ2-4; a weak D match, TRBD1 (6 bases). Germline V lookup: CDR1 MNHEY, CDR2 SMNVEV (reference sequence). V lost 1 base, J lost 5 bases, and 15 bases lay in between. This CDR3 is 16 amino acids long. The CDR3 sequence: CASSLFRLGAENIQYF. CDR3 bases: TGTGCCAGCAGTTTATTCCGCCTGGGGGCCGAAAACATTCAGTACTTC.

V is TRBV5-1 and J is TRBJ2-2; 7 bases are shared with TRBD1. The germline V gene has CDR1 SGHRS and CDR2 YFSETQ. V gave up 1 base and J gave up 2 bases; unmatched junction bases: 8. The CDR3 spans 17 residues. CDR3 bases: TGCGCCAGCAGCTTGCGGTCGTCAGGGGGTAACACCGGGGAGCTGTTTTTT. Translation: CASSLRSSGGNTGELFF.

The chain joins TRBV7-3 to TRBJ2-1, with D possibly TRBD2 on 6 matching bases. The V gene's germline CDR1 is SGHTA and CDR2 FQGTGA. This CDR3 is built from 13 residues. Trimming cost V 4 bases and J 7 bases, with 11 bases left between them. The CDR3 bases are TGTGCCAGCAGCTCCCTTGGGGGGAATGAGCAGTTCTTC. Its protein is CASSSLGGNEQFF.

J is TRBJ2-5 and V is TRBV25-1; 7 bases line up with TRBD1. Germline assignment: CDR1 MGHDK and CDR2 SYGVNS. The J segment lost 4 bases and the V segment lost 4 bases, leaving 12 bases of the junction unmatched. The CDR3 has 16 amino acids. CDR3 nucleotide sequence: TGTGCCAGCAGTGGGGGATTGACAGGGTTCGGAGAGACCCAGTACTTC. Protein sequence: CASSGGLTGFGETQYF.

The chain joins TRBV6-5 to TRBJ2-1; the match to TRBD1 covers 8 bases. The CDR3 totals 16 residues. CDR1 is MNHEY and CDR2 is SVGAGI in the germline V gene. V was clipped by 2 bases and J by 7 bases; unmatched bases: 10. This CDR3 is CASSYPGQGRGNEQFF. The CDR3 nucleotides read TGTGCCAGCAGTTACCCAGGACAGGGCCGGGGGAATGAGCAGTTCTTC.

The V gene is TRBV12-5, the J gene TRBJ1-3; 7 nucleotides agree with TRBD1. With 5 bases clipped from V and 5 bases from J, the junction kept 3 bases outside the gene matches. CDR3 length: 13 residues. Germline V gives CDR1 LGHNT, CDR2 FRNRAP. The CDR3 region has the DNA TGTGCTAGTGGTCGACAGGGAAGAAACACCATATATTTT. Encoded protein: CASGRQGRNTIYF.

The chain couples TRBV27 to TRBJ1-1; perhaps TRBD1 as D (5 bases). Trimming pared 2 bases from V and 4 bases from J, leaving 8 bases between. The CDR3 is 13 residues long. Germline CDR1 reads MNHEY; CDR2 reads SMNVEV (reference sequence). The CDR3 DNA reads TGTGCCAGCAGTTTACAGGGAACCACTGAAGCTTTCTTT. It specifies CASSLQGTTEAFF.

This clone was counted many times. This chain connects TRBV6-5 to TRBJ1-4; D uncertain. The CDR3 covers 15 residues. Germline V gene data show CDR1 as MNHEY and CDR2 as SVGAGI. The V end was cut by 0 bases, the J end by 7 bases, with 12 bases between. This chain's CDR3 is CASSYSPGGSEKLFF. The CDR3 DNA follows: TGTGCCAGCAGTTACTCGCCGGGTGGCAGTGAAAAACTGTTTTTT.

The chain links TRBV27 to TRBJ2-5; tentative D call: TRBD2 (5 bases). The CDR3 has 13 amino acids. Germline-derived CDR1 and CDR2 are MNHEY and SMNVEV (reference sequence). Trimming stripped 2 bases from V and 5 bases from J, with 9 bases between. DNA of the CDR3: TGTGCCAGCAGTTTAAGGGAGAGGGAGACCCAGTACTTC. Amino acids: CASSLRERETQYF.

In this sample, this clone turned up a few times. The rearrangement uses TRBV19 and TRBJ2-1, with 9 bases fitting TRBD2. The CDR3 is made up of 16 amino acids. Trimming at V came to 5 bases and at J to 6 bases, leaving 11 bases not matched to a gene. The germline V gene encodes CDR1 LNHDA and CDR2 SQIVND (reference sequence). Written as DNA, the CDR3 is TGTGCCAGTAGTGGAGTAAGGACTAGCGCGACCAATGAGCAGTTCTTC. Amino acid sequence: CASSGVRTSATNEQFF.